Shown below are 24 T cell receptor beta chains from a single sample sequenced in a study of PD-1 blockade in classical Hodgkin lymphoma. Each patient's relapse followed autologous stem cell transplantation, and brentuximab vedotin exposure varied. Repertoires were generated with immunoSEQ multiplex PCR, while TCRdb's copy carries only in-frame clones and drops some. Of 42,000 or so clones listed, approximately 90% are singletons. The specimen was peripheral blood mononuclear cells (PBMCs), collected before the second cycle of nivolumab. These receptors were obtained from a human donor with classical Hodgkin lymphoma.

The CDR3 reads CASSLSQGLNTEAFF. DNA of the CDR3: TGTGCCAGCAGTCTTTCACAGGGCCTGAACACTGAAGCTTTCTTT. The chain employs TRBV27 and TRBJ1-1, with TRBD1 as a possible D gene (6 bases). V lost 5 bases and J 0 bases, leaving 13 bases between the germline ends. Germline-derived CDR1 and CDR2 are MNHEY and SMNVEV (reference sequence). The CDR3 sequence is 15 residues long.

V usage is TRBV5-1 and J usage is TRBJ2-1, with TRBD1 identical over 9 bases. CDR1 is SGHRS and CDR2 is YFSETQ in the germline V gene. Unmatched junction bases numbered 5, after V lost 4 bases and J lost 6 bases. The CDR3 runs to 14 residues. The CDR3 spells CASSGGQGTNEQFF. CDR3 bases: TGCGCCAGCAGCGGGGGACAGGGAACCAATGAGCAGTTCTTC.

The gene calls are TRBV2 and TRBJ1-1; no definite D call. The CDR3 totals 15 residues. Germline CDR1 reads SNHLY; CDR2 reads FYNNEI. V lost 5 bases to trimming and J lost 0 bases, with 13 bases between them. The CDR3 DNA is TGTGCCAGCAGTCCAACACGGGCGTTGAACACTGAAGCTTTCTTT. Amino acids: CASSPTRALNTEAFF.

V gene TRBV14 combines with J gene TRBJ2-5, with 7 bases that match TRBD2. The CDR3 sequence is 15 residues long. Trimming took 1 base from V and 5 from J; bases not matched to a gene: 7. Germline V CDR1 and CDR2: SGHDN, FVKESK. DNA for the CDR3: TGTGCCAGCAGCCAAGGAAACGGGAGGACGGAGACCCAGTACTTC. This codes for CASSQGNGRTETQYF.

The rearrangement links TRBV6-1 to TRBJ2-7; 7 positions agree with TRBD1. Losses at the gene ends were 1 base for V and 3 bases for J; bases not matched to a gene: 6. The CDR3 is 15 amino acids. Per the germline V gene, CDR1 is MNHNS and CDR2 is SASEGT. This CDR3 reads CASSEGEGANYEQYF. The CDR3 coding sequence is TGTGCCAGCAGTGAAGGCGAGGGGGCGAACTACGAGCAGTACTTC.

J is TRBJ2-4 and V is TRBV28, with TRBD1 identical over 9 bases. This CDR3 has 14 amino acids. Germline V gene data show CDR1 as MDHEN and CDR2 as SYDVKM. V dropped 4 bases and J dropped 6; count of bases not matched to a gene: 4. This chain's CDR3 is CASSSDRGINIQYF. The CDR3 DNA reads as TGTGCCAGCAGTTCGGACAGGGGAATAAACATTCAGTACTTC.

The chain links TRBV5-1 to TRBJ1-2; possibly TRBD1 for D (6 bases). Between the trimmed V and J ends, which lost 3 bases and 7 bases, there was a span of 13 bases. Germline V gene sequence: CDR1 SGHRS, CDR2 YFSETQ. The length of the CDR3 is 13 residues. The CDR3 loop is CASSSTGVGGYTF. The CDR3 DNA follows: TGCGCCAGCAGCTCGACAGGCGTGGGTGGCTACACCTTC.

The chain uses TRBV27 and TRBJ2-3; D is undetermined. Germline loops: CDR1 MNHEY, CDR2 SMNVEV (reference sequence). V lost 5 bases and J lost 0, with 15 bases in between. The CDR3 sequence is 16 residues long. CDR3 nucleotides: TGTGCCAGCAGTAACCTCGAGGTGACTAGCACAGATACGCAGTATTTT. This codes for CASSNLEVTSTDTQYF.

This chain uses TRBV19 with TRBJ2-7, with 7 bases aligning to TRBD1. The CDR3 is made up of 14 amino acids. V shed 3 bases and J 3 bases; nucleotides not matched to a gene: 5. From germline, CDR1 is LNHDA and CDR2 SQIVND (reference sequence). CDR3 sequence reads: CASSMMDRSYEQYF. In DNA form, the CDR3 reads TGTGCCAGTAGTATGATGGACAGGAGCTACGAGCAGTACTTC.

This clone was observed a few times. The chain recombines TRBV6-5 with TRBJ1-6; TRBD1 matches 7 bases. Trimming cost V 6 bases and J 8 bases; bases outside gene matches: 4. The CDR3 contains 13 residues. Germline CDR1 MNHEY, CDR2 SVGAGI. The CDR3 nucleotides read TGTGCCAGCAGGCGGGACAGCTATTCACCCCTCCACTTT. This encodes CASRRDSYSPLHF.

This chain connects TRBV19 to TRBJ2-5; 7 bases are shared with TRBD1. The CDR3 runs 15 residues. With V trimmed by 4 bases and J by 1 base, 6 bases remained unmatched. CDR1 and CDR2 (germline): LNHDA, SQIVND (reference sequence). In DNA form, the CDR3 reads TGTGCCAGTAGTAACCCACCAGGGGGCCAAGAGACCCAGTACTTC. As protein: CASSNPPGGQETQYF.

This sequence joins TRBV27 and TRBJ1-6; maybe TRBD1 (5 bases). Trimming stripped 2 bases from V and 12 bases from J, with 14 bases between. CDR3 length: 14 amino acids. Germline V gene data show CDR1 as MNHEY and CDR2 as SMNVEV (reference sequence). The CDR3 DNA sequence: TGTGCCAGCAGTTTAAGGGGCAGGCAACAACCCCTCCACTTT. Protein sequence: CASSLRGRQQPLHF.

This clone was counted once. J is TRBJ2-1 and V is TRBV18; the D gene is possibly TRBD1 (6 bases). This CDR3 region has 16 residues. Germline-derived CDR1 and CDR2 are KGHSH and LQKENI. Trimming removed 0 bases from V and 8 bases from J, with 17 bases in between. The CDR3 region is CASSPPLATGKDEQFF. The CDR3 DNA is TGTGCCAGCTCACCACCCTTAGCAACAGGGAAAGATGAGCAGTTCTTC.

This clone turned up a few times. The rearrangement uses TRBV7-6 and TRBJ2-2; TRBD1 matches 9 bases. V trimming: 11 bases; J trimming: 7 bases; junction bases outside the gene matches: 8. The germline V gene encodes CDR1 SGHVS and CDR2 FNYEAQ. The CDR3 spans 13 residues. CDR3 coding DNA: TGTGCCGGCCGGGACAGGGTCGTCGGGGAGCTGTTTTTT. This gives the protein CAGRDRVVGELFF.

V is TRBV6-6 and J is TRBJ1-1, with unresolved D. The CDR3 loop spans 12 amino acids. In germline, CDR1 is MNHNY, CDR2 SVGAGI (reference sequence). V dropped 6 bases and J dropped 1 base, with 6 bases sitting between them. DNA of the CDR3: TGTGCCAGCAGGGCGGGGAACACTGAAGCTTTCTTT. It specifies CASRAGNTEAFF.

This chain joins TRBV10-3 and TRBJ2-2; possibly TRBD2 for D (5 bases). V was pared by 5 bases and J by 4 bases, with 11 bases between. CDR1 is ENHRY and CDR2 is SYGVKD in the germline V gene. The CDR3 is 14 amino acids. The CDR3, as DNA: TGTGCCATCAGTACCGGGATTACCACCGGGGAGCTGTTTTTT. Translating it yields CAISTGITTGELFF.

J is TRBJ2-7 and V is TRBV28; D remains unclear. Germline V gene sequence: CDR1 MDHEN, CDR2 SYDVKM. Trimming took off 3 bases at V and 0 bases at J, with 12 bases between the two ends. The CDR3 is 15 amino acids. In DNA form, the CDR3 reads TGTGCCAGCAGTTTGACATTACGAAACTCCTACGAGCAGTACTTC. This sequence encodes CASSLTLRNSYEQYF.

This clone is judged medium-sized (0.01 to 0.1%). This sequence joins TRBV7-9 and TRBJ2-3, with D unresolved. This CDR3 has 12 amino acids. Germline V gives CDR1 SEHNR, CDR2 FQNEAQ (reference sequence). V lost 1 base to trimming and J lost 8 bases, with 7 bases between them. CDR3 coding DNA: TGTGCCAGCAGCTTAGAGGCAGGTACGCAGTATTTT. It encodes CASSLEAGTQYF.

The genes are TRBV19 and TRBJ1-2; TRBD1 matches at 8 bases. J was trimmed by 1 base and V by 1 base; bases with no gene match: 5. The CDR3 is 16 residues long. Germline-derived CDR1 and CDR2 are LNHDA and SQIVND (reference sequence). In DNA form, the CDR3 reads TGTGCCAGTAGTATAGCCGGACAGGGAGATAACTATGGCTACACCTTC. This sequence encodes CASSIAGQGDNYGYTF.

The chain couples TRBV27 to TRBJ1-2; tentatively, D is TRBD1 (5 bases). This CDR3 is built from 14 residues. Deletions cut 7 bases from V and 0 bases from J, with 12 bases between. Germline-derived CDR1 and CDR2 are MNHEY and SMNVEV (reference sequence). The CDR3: CASKTGATNYGYTF. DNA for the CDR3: TGTGCCAGCAAAACAGGAGCCACTAACTATGGCTACACCTTC.

CDR3 loop: CASSLQGDISKNIQYF. The CDR3 coding sequence is TGTGCCAGCAGTTTACAGGGGGATATAAGCAAAAACATTCAGTACTTC. The chain joins TRBV28 to TRBJ2-4; 7 positions match TRBD1. CDR3 size: 16 residues. V gave up 2 bases and J gave up 3 bases; unmatched junction bases: 7. In germline, CDR1 is MDHEN, CDR2 SYDVKM.

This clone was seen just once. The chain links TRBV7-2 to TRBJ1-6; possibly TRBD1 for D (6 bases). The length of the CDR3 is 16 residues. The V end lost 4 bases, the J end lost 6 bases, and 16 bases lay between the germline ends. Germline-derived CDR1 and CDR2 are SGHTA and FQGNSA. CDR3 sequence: CASSSSPRGPNSPLHF. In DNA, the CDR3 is TGTGCCAGCAGCTCAAGCCCCAGGGGCCCTAATTCACCCCTCCACTTT.

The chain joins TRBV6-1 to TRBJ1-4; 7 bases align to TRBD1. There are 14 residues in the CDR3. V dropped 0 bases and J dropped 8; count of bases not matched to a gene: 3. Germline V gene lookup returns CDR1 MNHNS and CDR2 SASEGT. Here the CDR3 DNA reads TGTGCCAGCAGTGAAGCGAGGGGGCGGGAAAAACTGTTTTTT. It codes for CASSEARGREKLFF.

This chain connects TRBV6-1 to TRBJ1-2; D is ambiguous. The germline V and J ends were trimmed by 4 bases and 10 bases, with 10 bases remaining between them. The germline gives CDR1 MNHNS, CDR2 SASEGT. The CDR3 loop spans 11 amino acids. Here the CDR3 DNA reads TGTGCCAGCAGTGTTGCCCCCGACTACACCTTC. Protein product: CASSVAPDYTF.